This is a list of T cell receptor beta chains from one sample in a study of post-analysis software for immune sequencing data. TCRdb recomputed calls from the PCR reads with MiXCR, one row per CDR3 protein. Altogether about half a million distinct CDR3 sequences are present, roughly 34% being singletons, with the ten largest covering 5% to 6%. Sequenced sample: blood. The source of these receptors is a girl aged 2-17 years with multiple sclerosis. Each CDR3 is given without its conserved first and last residue. The order of the fields is V gene, D gene, CDR3 protein. D genes are given only for firm matches.

TRBV5-1,TRBD1,ASSSDRVRGNTEAF
TRBV2,-,ASSEVSRQETQY
TRBV9,TRBD1,ASSPQQGATEAF
TRBV12-5,-,ASGFGGYTEAF
TRBV5-6,TRBD2,ASSLDRTSGGADTQY
TRBV7-9,-,ASSLSDGWGAKNIQY
TRBV5-1,TRBD1,ASSSAGTGTEAF
TRBV29-1,TRBD2,SVEGLAGRPNYNEQF
TRBV5-1,-,ASSLTAGNYGYT
TRBV6-5,-,ASSRGPSNYGYT
TRBV20-1,TRBD1,SASSGQGNPQY
TRBV5-6,TRBD2,ASSRTSGTLVTDTQY
TRBV5-1,-,ASSLLGTPGANVLT
TRBV7-9,-,ASSFAGNTEAF
TRBV20-1,-,SAREGLFRNEQF